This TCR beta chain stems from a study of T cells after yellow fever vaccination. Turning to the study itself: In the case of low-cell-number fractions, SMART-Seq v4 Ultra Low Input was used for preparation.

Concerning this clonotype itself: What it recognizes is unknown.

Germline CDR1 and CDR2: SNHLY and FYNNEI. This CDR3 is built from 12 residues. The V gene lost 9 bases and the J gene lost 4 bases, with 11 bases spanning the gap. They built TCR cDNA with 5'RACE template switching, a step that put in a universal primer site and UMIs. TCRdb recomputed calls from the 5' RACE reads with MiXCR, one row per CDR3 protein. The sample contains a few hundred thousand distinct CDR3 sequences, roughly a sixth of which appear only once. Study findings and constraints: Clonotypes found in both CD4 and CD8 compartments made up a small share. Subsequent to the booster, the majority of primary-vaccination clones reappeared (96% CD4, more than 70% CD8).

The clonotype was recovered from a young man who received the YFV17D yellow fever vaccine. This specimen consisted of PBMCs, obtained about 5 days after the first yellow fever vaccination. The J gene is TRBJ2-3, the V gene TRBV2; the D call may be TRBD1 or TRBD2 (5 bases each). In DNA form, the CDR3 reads TGTGCCAGACAGGAGGCTGCAGATACGCAGTATTTT. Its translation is CARQEAADTQYF. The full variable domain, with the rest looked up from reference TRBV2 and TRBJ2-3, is EPEVTQTPSHQVTQMGQEVILRCVPISNHLYFYWYRQILGQKVEFLVSFYNNEISEKSEIFDDQFSVERPDGSNFTLKIRSTKLEDSAMYFCARQEAADTQYFGPGTRLTVL.